A single sample is the source of the 18 T cell receptor beta chains below, sequenced in a study of brain T cells in children with intractable seizures (dated by TCRdb to the early 2020s). The time point label, read with the paper, signifies: blood from clinic visit 5 months post-surgery; TSC patient then seizure free. The method was the immunoSEQ multiplex PCR assay. The clones in this table, taken by TCRdb from immuneACCESS, are in-frame only. Not every clone is retained; where verified, under half of the shortfall comes from an unresolved V gene, and the cause of the rest is unknown. In all, the sample holds a few hundred thousand clones, and roughly 92% of those were seen once. The ten largest clones represent 5% to 7% of the sample. Sequencing used peripheral blood, obtained 5 to 6 months after surgery. The receptors derive from a boy in the first two years of life with tuberous sclerosis and intractable seizures.

This chain uses TRBV5-1 with TRBJ2-5, with D unclear. V shed 2 bases and J shed 0 bases, with 2 bases lying between them. Looked up from germline, CDR1 is SGHRS and CDR2 is YFSETQ. The CDR3 runs to 12 residues. The DNA for the CDR3 is TGCGCCAGCAGCTTCCACCAAGAGACCCAGTACTTC. Translating gives CASSFHQETQYF.

The J gene is TRBJ2-1, the V gene TRBV18; D is uncertain. Germline V gene data show CDR1 as KGHSH and CDR2 as LQKENI. Trimming left V 3 bases short and J 2 bases short, with 11 bases between. CDR3 length equals 15 residues. The CDR3 reads CASSPLPSPYNEQFF. The CDR3 DNA is TGTGCCAGCTCACCCCTCCCGTCACCCTACAATGAGCAGTTCTTC. The full variable domain, rest sourced from reference TRBV18 and TRBJ2-1, is NAGVMQNPRHLVRRRGQEARLRCSPMKGHSHVYWYRQLPEEGLKFMVYLQKENIIDESGMPKERFSAEFPKEGPSILRIQQVVRGDSAAYFCASSPLPSPYNEQFFGPGTRLTVL.

The V and J genes are TRBV4-1 and TRBJ2-7; TRBD2 agrees at 11 bases. The CDR3 has 17 amino acids. From germline, CDR1 is MGHRA and CDR2 YSYEKL. After removal of 0 bases from V and 3 bases from J, the junction contained 7 bases not matched to a gene. The DNA for the CDR3 is TGCGCCAGCAGCCAAGAGGATAGTAGCGGGGGGGGCTACGAGCAGTACTTC. Its protein product is CASSQEDSSGGGYEQYF.

The chain recombines TRBV18 with TRBJ1-2, with 7 nucleotides matching TRBD1. The V and J ends lost 4 bases and 5 bases, in that order; junction bases with no gene match: 4. This CDR3 region has 13 residues. Germline V CDR1 and CDR2: KGHSH, LQKENI. DNA for the CDR3: TGTGCCAGCTCACAGACAGGGTATTATGGCTACACCTTC. Translating gives CASSQTGYYGYTF.

The chain carries TRBV7-8 and TRBJ2-3; 12 bases map to TRBD1. Germline values: CDR1 SGHVS, CDR2 FQNEAQ. After removal of 4 bases from V and 11 bases from J, the junction contained 10 bases not matched to a gene. This CDR3 spans 15 amino acids. CDR3 in amino acids: CASSSSRDRGLRQYF. The DNA for the CDR3 is TGTGCCAGCAGCTCGTCCCGGGACAGGGGGCTCAGGCAGTATTTT.

J is TRBJ2-3 and V is TRBV5-6; TRBD2 matches at 7 bases. The CDR3 runs 16 residues. The V and J ends lost 4 bases and 3 bases, in that order; junction bases with no gene match: 11. Germline CDR1 and CDR2: SGHDT and YYEEEE. The CDR3 loop reads CASSPGTTGGTDTQYF. CDR3 in DNA: TGTGCCAGCAGCCCCGGGACTACCGGGGGAACAGATACGCAGTATTTT.

The rearrangement uses TRBV4-2 and TRBJ2-2; either TRBD1 or TRBD2 may supply D (6 bases each). The germline gives CDR1 LGHNA, CDR2 YNFKEQ. Trimming took 0 bases from V and 6 from J, leaving 17 bases between them. The CDR3 extends over 17 amino acids. The CDR3 here is CASSQDGGGLAAGELFF. DNA for the CDR3: TGTGCCAGCAGCCAAGACGGAGGGGGACTTGCAGCCGGGGAGCTGTTTTTT.

The chain recombines TRBV4-2 with TRBJ2-1, with 13 bases lining up with TRBD2. Germline V CDR1 and CDR2: LGHNA, YNFKEQ. CDR3 length: 19 amino acids. Unmatched junction bases numbered 10, after V lost 0 bases and J lost 5 bases. CDR3 sequence: CASSQDGRLAGGLNNEQFF. The CDR3 region has the DNA TGTGCCAGCAGCCAAGATGGGCGACTAGCGGGGGGTCTAAACAATGAGCAGTTCTTC.

This clone came up once. CDR3 bases: TGTGCCAGCAGCCACAAGGACAGGCGGTGGCAGTACTTC. Translation gives CASSHKDRRWQYF. This chain joins TRBV7-2 and TRBJ2-7, with 7 nucleotides matching TRBD1. J gave up 9 bases and V 5 bases, and 10 bases lay outside the gene matches. Germline assignment: CDR1 SGHTA and CDR2 FQGNSA. The CDR3 covers 13 residues.

This clone appeared a single time. This sequence joins TRBV27 and TRBJ2-1; the D gene could be TRBD1 or TRBD2 (6 bases each). This CDR3 has 12 residues. From germline, CDR1 is MNHEY and CDR2 SMNVEV (reference sequence). V was shortened by 6 bases and J by 7 bases, with 10 bases between the two germline ends. CDR3 protein: CASSRGGNEQFF. In DNA, the CDR3 is TGTGCCAGCAGCCGAGGGGGGAATGAGCAGTTCTTC.

The genes are TRBV6-5 and TRBJ1-4; D is unclear. This CDR3 has 14 amino acids. Trimming removed 8 bases from V and 2 bases from J, with 12 bases in between. Looked up from germline, CDR1 is MNHEY and CDR2 is SVGAGI. The CDR3 region is CASGLSSTNEKLFF. The CDR3 DNA reads TGTGCCAGCGGCCTCTCCTCTACTAATGAAAAACTGTTTTTT.

This chain connects TRBV2 to TRBJ1-2, with D hard to call. CDR3 length equals 13 residues. V was shortened by 3 bases and J by 2 bases, with 7 bases between the two germline ends. CDR1 and CDR2 (germline): SNHLY, FYNNEI. As DNA, the CDR3 is TGTGCCAGCAGTGATTTACCAAACTATGGCTACACCTTC. Its protein is CASSDLPNYGYTF.

This clone was observed a single time. The V gene is TRBV14, the J gene TRBJ1-6; D gene uncertain. Germline assignment: CDR1 SGHDN and CDR2 FVKESK. V lost 0 bases and J 2 bases, leaving 11 bases between the germline ends. This CDR3 has 17 residues. The DNA of the CDR3 is TGTGCCAGCAGCCAAGACGGGAACTTTCCCTATAATTCACCCCTCCACTTT. It translates to CASSQDGNFPYNSPLHF.

This chain uses TRBV2 with TRBJ1-5; perhaps TRBD1 as D (5 bases). Germline assignment: CDR1 SNHLY and CDR2 FYNNEI. Trimming removed 6 bases at V and 4 bases at J, with 13 bases between. The CDR3 is 14 amino acids. In DNA form, the CDR3 reads TGTGCCAGCAGCCCGGACACCCTAAATCAGCCCCAGCATTTT. This sequence encodes CASSPDTLNQPQHF.

This sequence joins TRBV29-1 and TRBJ2-1; no clear D gene. The CDR3 runs 19 residues. Trimming shortened V by 5 bases and J by 0 bases, and 26 bases separated the two germline ends. Per germline, CDR1 SQVTM and CDR2 ANQGSEA. CDR3 nucleotide sequence: TGCAGCGTTCCGACACCCCCGTCTCGTGGGGATAGCTCCTACAATGAGCAGTTCTTC. This sequence encodes CSVPTPPSRGDSSYNEQFF.

The rearrangement joins TRBV30 to TRBJ2-5, with 9 positions matching TRBD2. Trimming cost V 4 bases and J 4 bases; bases outside gene matches: 10. CDR3 size: 15 residues. Per germline, CDR1 GTSNPN and CDR2 SVGIG (reference sequence). CDR3 nucleotide sequence: TGTGCCTGGACCCGACGGCGGGGGGGCCCAGAGACCCAGTACTTC. It translates to CAWTRRRGGPETQYF.

This clone is a singleton in its sample. The V call is TRBV30, the J call TRBJ1-1; no clear D gene. V lost 3 bases, J lost 3 bases, and 11 bases lay in between. The CDR3 runs 13 residues. The germline V gene encodes CDR1 GTSNPN and CDR2 SVGIG (reference sequence). The CDR3 loop is CAWRPRYDTEAFF. CDR3 nucleotide sequence: TGTGCCTGGAGGCCCCGGTATGACACTGAAGCTTTCTTT. The entire variable domain, with the rest obtained from reference TRBV30 and TRBJ1-1, is as follows: SQTIHQWPATLVQPVGSPLSLECTVEGTSNPNLYWYRQAAGRGLQLLFYSVGIGQISSEVPQNLSASRPQDRQFILSSKKLLLSDSGFYLCAWRPRYDTEAFFGQGTRLTVV.

This chain joins TRBV28 and TRBJ2-7, with D possibly matching TRBD2 (5 bases). CDR1 MDHEN and CDR2 SYDVKM come from the germline V gene. V was pared by 5 bases and J by 3 bases, with 17 bases between. The CDR3 covers 15 residues. This CDR3 is CASSKTWNGDYEQYF. The CDR3 DNA sequence: TGTGCCAGCAGTAAAACCTGGAACGGGGACTACGAGCAGTACTTC.